The present TCR beta chain was sequenced within a study of blood T cell repertoires in COVID-19. About the study: The United States, Italy and Spain provided the acute and convalescent COVID-19 samples.

Sequencing was performed with immunoSEQ multiplex PCR; in TCRdb, only in-frame clones are kept and a portion is missing. The table records some 160,000 clones, approximately 90% of them present only once. V shed 4 bases, J shed 4 bases, and the junction held 5 bases outside the gene matches. The germline gives CDR1 LGHNA, CDR2 YSLEER. This CDR3 is 14 amino acids long. Seattle-derived patients entered the study during active infection and were followed longitudinally. This receptor was taken from a young man with COVID-19, enrolled during active disease. The material sequenced was peripheral blood. The rearrangement joins TRBV4-3 to TRBJ2-7; 9 bases align to TRBD2. The CDR3 DNA sequence: TGCGCCAGCAGCCCGACTAGCGGACAATACGAGCAGTACTTC. Its translation is CASSPTSGQYEQYF.